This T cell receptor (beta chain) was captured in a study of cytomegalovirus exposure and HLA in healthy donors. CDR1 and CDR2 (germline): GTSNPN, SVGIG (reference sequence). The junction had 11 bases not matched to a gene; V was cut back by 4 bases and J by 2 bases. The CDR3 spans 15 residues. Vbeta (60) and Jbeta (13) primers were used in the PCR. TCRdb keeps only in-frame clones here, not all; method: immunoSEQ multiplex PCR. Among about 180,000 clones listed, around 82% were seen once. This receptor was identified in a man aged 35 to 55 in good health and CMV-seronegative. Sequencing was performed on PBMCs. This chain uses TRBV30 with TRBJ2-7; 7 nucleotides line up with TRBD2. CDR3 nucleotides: TGTGCCTGGACCGCCCGGGGGGTGCCTCCCTACGAGCAGTACTTC. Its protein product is CAWTARGVPPYEQYF.